This T cell receptor (beta chain) was identified during a study of a mutant IDH1 vaccine in newly diagnosed glioma. Indicated time point: baseline, week 1 (first vaccination visit). Treatment meaning: pre-vaccination baseline after standard-of-care therapy. TCRdb's table, derived via immunoSEQ multiplex PCR, lists solely in-frame clones and lacks some. Here the sample spans 70,000 or so clones, around 83% being singletons. CDR1 and CDR2 from the germline V gene are PRHDT and FYEKMQ (reference sequence). This CDR3 is built from 13 residues. V shed 6 bases and J shed 4 bases, with 12 bases lying between them.

This chain links TRBV13 with TRBJ1-1; TRBD1 is a possible D gene (6 bases). This sequence originates from a young woman with glioma. Some clones in this sample may be carry-over from other donors' samples. The specimen comprised peripheral blood mononuclear cells (PBMCs), sampled from a glioma patient treated with radiotherapy, temozolomide or both. CDR3 residues: CASRGGGGTEAFF. CDR3 nucleotides: TGTGCCAGCAGAGGAGGGGGGGGCACTGAAGCTTTCTTT.